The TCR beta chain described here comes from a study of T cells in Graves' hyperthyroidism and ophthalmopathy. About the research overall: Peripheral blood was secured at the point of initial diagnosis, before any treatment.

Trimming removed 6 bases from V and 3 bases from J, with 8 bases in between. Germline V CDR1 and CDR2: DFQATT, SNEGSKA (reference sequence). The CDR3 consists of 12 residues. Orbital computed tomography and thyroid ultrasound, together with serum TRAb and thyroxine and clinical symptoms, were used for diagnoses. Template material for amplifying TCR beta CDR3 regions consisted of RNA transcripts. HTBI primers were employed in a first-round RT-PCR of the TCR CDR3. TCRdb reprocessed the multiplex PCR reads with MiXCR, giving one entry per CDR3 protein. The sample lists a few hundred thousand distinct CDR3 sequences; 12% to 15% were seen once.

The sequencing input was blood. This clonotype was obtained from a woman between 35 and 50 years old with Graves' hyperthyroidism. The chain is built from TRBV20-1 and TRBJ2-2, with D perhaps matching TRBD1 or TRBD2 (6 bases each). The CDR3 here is CSAGGDTGELFF. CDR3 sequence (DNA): TGCAGTGCGGGGGGCGACACCGGGGAGCTGTTTTTT.